This T cell receptor (beta chain) was sequenced during a study of T cell responses to AZD1222 COVID-19 vaccine. The overall study: Pooled samples include second doses given at about 4 or 12 weeks. Study conclusions and caveats: Vaccination with two AZD1222 doses was followed by a rise in Spike-specific TCR breadth and depth. White British donors predominated, females outnumbered males, and clonal diversity was possibly underestimated. Only 5 or 6 AZD1222 recipients tested seropositive at baseline.

TCRdb's copy holds only in-frame clones and misses some; the assay was immunoSEQ multiplex PCR. The sample shows under 200,000 clones, approximately 91% of them seen only once. To note about this clone: What it binds is unknown.

Per the germline V gene, CDR1 is SGHDT and CDR2 is YYEEEE. This CDR3 comprises 12 residues. Trimming removed 0 bases at V and 0 bases at J, with 0 bases between. The rearrangement links TRBV5-6 to TRBJ1-1; no clear D gene. The TCR was taken from an adult in good health. Material: peripheral blood, obtained on day 0 of AZD1222 vaccination. In DNA form, the CDR3 reads TGTGCCAGCAGCTTGGTGAACACTGAAGCTTTCTTT. It specifies CASSLVNTEAFF.